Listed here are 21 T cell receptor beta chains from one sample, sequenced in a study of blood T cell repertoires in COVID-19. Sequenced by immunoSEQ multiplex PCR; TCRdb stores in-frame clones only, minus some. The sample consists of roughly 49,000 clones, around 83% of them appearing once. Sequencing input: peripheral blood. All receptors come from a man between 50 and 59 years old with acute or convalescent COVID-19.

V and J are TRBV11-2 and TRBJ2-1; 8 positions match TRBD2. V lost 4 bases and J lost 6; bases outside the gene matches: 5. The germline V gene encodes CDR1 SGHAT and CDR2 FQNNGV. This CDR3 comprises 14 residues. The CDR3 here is CASSSSGTSNEQFF. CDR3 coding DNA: TGTGCCAGCAGCTCCTCCGGGACTAGCAATGAGCAGTTCTTC.

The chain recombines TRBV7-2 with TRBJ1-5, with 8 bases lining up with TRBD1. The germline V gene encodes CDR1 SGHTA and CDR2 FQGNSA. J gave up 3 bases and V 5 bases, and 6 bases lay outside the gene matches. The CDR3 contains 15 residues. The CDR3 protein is CASSRQGTINQPQHF. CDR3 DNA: TGTGCCAGCAGCAGACAGGGGACGATCAATCAGCCCCAGCATTTT.

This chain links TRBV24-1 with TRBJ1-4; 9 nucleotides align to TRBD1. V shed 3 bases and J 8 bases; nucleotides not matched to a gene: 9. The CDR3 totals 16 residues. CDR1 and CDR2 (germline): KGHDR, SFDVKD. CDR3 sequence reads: CATSDPRQGGIEKLFF. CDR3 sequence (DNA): TGTGCCACCAGTGATCCCCGACAGGGGGGCATAGAAAAACTGTTTTTT.

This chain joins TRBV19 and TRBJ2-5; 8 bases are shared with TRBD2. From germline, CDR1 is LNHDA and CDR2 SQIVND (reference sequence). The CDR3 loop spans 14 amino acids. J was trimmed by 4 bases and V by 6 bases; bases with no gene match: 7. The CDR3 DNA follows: TGTGCCAGTAGCGTACGGGAGGGAAGAGAGACCCAGTACTTC. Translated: CASSVREGRETQYF.

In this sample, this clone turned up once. The CDR3 loop is CASTIGGGVLDGYTF. CDR3 nucleotides: TGTGCCAGCACCATTGGTGGAGGGGTACTCGATGGCTACACCTTC. V gene TRBV28 combines with J gene TRBJ1-2, with a weak D call TRBD1 (5 bases). From germline, CDR1 is MDHEN and CDR2 SYDVKM. Deletions cut 7 bases from V and 6 bases from J, with 21 bases between. This CDR3 is 15 amino acids long.

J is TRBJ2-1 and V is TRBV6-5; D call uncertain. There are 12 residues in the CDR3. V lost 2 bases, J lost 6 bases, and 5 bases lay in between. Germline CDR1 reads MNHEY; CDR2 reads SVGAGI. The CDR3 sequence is CASSYDSNEQFF. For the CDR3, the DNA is TGTGCCAGCAGTTACGACTCCAATGAGCAGTTCTTC.

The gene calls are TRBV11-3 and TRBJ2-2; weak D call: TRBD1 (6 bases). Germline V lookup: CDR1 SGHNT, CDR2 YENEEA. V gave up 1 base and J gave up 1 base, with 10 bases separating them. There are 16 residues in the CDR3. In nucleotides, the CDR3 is TGTGCCAGCAGCTTAGCGGCAGGGGTGAACACCGGGGAGCTGTTTTTT. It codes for CASSLAAGVNTGELFF.

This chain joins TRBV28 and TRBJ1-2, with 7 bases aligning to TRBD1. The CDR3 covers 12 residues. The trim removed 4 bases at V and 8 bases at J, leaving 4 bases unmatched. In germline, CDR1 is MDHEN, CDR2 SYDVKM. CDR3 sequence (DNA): TGTGCCAGCAGTTACAGGGGTAGCGGCTACACCTTC. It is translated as CASSYRGSGYTF.

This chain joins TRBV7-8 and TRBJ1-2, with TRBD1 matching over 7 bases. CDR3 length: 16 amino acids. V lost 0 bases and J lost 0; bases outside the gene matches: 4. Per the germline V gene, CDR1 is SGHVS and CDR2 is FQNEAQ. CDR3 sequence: CASSLASTGANYGYTF. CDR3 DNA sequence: TGTGCCAGCAGCTTAGCAAGCACAGGGGCTAACTATGGCTACACCTTC.

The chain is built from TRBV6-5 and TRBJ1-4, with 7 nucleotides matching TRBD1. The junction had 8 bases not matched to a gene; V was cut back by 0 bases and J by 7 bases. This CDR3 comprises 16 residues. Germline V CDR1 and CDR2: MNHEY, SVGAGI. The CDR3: CASSYSIGGLGEKLFF. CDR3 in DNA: TGTGCCAGCAGTTACTCGATAGGGGGCCTGGGTGAAAAACTGTTTTTT.

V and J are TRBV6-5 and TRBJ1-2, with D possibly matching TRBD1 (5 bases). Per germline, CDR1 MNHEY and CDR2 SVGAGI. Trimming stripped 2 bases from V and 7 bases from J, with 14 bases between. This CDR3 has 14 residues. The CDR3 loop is CASSYAGRLGGYTF. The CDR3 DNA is TGTGCCAGCAGTTACGCAGGGCGGCTTGGTGGCTACACCTTC.

CDR3 sequence reads: CATRGLAGGLPNEQFF. CDR3 sequence (DNA): TGTGCCACCCGAGGACTAGCGGGGGGCCTTCCCAATGAGCAGTTCTTC. The chain carries TRBV10-3 and TRBJ2-1, with 14 bases fitting TRBD2. The CDR3 totals 16 residues. With 10 bases clipped from V and 6 bases from J, the junction kept 11 bases outside the gene matches. Germline V lookup: CDR1 ENHRY, CDR2 SYGVKD.

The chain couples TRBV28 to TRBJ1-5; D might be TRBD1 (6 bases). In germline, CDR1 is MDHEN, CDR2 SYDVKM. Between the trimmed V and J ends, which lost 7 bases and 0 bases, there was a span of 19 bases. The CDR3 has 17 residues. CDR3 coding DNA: TGTGCCAGCACCCACCCAGGGGCGGTCTATAGCAATCAGCCCCAGCATTTT. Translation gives CASTHPGAVYSNQPQHF.

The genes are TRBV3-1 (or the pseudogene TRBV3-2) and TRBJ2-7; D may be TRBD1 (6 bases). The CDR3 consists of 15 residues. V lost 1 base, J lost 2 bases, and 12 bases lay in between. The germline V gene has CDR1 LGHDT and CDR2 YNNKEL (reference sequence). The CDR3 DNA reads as TGTGCCAGCAGCCAAGGACAGGTGGTTACCTACGAGCAGTACTTC. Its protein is CASSQGQVVTYEQYF.

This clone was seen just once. The CDR3 spells CASSSGGATTGTRVTQYF. Written as DNA, the CDR3 is TGTGCCAGCAGCTCCGGGGGGGCGACCACCGGGACTAGGGTGACCCAGTACTTC. The chain links TRBV7-2 to TRBJ2-5; TRBD2 aligns across 8 bases. Germline assignment: CDR1 SGHTA and CDR2 FQGNSA. V was clipped by 4 bases and J by 7 bases; unmatched bases: 20. The CDR3 consists of 18 residues. Filled out from reference TRBV7-2 and TRBJ2-5, the complete variable domain reads GAGVSQSPSNKVTEKGKDVELRCDPISGHTALYWYRQSLGQGLEFLIYFQGNSAPDKSGLPSDRFSAERTGGSVSTLTIQRTQQEDSAVYLCASSSGGATTGTRVTQYFGPGTRLLVL.

The CDR3 is CASTKFDSHGYTF. CDR3 nucleotides: TGTGCCAGTACCAAATTTGACAGTCATGGCTACACCTTC. The chain couples TRBV19 to TRBJ1-2, with D possibly matching TRBD1 (5 bases). This CDR3 is built from 13 residues. The V end was cut by 7 bases, the J end by 6 bases, with 15 bases between. From germline, CDR1 is LNHDA and CDR2 SQIVND (reference sequence).

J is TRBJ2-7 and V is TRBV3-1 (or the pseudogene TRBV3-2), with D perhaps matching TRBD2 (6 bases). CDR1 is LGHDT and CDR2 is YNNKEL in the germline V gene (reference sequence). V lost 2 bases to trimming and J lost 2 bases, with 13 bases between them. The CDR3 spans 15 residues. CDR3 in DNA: TGTGCCAGCAGCCAACGCGGGGCCAATGCCTACGAGCAGTACTTC. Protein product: CASSQRGANAYEQYF.

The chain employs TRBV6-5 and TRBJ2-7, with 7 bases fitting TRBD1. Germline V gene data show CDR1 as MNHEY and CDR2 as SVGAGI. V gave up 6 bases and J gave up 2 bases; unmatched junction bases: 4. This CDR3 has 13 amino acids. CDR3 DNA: TGTGCCAGCAGGAGTACAGGGGCCTACGAGCAGTACTTC. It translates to CASRSTGAYEQYF.

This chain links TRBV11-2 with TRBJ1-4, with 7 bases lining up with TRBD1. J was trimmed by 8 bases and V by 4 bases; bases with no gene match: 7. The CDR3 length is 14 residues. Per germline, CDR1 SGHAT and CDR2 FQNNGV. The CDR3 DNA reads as TGTGCCAGCAGCTCCCCAGGGACAGAAGAAAAACTGTTTTTT. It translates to CASSSPGTEEKLFF.

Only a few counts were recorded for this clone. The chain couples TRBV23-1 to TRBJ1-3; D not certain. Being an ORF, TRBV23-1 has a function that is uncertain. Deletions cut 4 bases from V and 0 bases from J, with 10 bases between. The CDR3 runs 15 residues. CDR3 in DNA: TGCGCCAGCAGTCGCATCGGGTACTCTGGAAACACCATATATTTT. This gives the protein CASSRIGYSGNTIYF.

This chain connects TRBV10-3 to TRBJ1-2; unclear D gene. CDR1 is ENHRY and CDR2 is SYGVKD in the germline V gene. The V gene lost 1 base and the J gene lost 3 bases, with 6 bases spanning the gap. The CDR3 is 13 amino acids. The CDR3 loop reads CAISEYRDYGYTF. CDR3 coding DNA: TGTGCCATCAGTGAGTACCGGGACTATGGCTACACCTTC.